The source of this TCR beta chain is a study of cytomegalovirus exposure and HLA in healthy donors. The study, taken as a whole, reports: Presence/absence analyses rested on an assumption that sequencing depth was roughly uniform across donors.

Worth noting for this clone: Its antigen is not known.

PCR amplification relied on 60 Vbeta primers (plus 13 Jbeta primers). TCRdb keeps only in-frame clones here, not all; method: immunoSEQ multiplex PCR. Here the sample spans 130,000 or so clones, roughly four fifths being singletons. Sequences were obtained from PBMCs. The sequence came from a middle-aged woman in good health and CMV-seropositive.

This chain's CDR3 is CASSPQRDRRTEAFF. For the CDR3, the DNA is TGTGCCAGCAGCCCCCAAAGGGACAGACGCACTGAAGCTTTCTTT. The chain is built from TRBV7-9 and TRBJ1-1, with 7 bases identical to TRBD1. The CDR3 loop spans 15 amino acids. The germline V gene has CDR1 SEHNR and CDR2 FQNEAQ (reference sequence). The junction had 10 bases not matched to a gene; V was cut back by 5 bases and J by 4 bases.